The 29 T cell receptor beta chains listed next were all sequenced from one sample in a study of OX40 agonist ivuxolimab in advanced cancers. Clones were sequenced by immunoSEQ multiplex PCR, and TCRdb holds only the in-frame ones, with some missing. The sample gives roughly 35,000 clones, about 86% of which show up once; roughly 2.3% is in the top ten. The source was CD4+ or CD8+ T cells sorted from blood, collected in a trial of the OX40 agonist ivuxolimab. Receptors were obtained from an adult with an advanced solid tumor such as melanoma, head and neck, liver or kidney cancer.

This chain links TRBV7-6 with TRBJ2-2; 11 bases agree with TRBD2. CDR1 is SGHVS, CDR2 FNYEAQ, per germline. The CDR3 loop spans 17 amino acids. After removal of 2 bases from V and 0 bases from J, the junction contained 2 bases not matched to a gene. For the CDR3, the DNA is TGTGCCAGCAGCTTAATAGCGGGGGGGACGAACACCGGGGAGCTGTTTTTT. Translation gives CASSLIAGGTNTGELFF.

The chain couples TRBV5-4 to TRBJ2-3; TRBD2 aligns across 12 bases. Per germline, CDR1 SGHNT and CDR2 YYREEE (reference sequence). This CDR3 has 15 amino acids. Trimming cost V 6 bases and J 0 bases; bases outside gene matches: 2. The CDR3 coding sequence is TGTGCCAGCACCACTAGCGGGGGGAGCACAGATACGCAGTATTTT. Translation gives CASTTSGGSTDTQYF.

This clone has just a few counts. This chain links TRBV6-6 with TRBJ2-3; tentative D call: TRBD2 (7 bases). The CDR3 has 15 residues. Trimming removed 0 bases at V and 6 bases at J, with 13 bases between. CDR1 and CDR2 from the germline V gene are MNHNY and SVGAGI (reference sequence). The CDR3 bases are TGTGCCAGCAGTTACTCGCGTGCGGGGGCGGATACGCAGTATTTT. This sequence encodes CASSYSRAGADTQYF.

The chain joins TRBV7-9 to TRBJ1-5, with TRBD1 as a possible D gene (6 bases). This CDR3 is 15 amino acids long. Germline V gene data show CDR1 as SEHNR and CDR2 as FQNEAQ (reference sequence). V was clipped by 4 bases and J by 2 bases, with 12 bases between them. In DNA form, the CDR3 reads TGTGCCAGCAGCTCCGGAGGGGGGGGCAATCAGCCCCAGCATTTT. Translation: CASSSGGGGNQPQHF.

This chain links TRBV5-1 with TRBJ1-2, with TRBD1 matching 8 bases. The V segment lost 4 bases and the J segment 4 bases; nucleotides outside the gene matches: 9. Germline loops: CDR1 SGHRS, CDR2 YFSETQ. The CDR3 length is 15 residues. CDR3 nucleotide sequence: TGCGCCAGCAGCCCAGCATTGGGACAGGTCTATGGCTACACCTTC. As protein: CASSPALGQVYGYTF.

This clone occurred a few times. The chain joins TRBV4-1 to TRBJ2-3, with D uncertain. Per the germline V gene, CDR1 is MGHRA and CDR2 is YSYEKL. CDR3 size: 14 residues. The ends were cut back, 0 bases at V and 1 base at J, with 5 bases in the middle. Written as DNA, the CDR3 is TGCGCCAGCAGCCAAGACCCGCGCACAGATACGCAGTATTTT. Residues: CASSQDPRTDTQYF.

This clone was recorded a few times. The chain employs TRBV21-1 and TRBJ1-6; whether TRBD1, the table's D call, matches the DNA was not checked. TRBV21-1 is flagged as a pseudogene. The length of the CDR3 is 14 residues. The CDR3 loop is CASRPDREGSPLHF. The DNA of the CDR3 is TGTGCCAGCAGACCCGACAGGGAAGGCTCACCCCTCCACTTT.

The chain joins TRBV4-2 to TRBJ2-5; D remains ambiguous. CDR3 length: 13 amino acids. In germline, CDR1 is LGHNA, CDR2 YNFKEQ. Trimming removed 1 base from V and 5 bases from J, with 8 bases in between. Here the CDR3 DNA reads TGTGCCAGCAGCCAAGCGGCGGCGGAGACCCAGTACTTC. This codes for CASSQAAAETQYF.

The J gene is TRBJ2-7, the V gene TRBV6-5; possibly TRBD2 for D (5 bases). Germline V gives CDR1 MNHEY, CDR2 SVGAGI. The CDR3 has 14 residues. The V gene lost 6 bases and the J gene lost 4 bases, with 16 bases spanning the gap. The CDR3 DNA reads TGTGCCAGCAGGCCGTCGCTAGCAGAGTACGAGCAGTACTTC. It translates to CASRPSLAEYEQYF.

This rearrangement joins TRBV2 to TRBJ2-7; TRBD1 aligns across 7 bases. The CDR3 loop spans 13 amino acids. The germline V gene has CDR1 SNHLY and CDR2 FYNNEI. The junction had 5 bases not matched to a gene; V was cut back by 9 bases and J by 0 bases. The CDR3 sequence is CASDGTASYEQYF. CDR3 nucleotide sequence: TGTGCCAGTGACGGGACAGCCTCCTACGAGCAGTACTTC. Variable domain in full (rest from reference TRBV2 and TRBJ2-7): EPEVTQTPSHQVTQMGQEVILRCVPISNHLYFYWYRQILGQKVEFLVSFYNNEISEKSEIFDDQFSVERPDGSNFTLKIRSTKLEDSAMYFCASDGTASYEQYFGPGTRLTVT.

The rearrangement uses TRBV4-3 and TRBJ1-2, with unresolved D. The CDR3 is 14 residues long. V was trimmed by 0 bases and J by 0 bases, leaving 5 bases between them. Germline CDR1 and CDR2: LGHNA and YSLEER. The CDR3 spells CASSQERANYGYTF. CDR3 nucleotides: TGCGCCAGCAGCCAAGAAAGGGCTAACTATGGCTACACCTTC.

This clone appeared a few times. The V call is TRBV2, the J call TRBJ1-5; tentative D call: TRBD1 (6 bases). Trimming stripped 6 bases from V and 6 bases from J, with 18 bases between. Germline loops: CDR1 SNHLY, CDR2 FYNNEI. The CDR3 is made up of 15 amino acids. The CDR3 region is CASREIGGAGQPQHF. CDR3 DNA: TGTGCCAGCAGGGAGATAGGGGGGGCTGGTCAGCCCCAGCATTTT.

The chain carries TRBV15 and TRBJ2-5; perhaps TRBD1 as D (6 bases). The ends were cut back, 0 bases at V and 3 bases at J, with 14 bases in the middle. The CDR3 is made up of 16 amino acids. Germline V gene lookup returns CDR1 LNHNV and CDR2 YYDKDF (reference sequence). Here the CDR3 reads CATSRDNTGRKETQYF. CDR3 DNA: TGTGCCACCAGCAGAGATAATACAGGGCGAAAAGAGACCCAGTACTTC.

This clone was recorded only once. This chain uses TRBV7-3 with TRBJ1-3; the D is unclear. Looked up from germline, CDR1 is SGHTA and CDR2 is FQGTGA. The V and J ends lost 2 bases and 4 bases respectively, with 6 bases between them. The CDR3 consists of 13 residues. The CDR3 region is CASSLQDGNTIYF. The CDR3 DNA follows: TGTGCCAGCAGCTTACAGGACGGAAACACCATATATTTT. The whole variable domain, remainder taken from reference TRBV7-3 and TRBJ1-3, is GAGVSQTPSNKVTEKGKYVELRCDPISGHTALYWYRQSLGQGPEFLIYFQGTGAADDSGLPNDRFFAVRPEGSVSTLKIQRTERGDSAVYLCASSLQDGNTIYFGEGSWLTVV.

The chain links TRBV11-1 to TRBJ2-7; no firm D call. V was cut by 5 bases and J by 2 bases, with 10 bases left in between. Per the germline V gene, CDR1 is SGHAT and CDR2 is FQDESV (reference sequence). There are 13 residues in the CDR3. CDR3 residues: CASSDRSPYEQYF. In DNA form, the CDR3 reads TGTGCCAGCAGCGACCGGTCACCCTACGAGCAGTACTTC.

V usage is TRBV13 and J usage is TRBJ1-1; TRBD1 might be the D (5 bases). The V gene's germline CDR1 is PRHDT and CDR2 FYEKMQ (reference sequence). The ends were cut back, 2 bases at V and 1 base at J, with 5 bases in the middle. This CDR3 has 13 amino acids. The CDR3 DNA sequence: TGTGCCAGCAGCTTACAGGGGAACACTGAAGCTTTCTTT. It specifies CASSLQGNTEAFF.

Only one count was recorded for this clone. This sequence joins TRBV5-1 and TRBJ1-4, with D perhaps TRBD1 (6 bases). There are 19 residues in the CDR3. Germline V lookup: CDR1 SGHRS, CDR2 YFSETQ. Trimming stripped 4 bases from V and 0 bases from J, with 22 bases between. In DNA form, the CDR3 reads TGCGCCAGCAGCCCCTCGGACAGACCATCCTATGCAACTAATGAAAAACTGTTTTTT. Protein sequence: CASSPSDRPSYATNEKLFF.

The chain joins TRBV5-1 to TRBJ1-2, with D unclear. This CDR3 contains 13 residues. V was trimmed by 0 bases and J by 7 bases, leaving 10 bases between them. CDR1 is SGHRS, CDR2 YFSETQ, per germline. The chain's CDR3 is CASSLEAGVGYTF. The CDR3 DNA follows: TGCGCCAGCAGCTTGGAGGCAGGTGTTGGCTACACCTTC.

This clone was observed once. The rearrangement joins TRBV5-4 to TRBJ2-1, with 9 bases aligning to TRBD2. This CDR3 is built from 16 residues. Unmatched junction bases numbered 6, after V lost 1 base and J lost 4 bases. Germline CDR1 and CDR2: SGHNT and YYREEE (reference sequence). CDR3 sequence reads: CASSLQAGGRYNEQFF. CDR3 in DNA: TGTGCCAGCAGCTTGCAGGCGGGGGGGCGATACAATGAGCAGTTCTTC.

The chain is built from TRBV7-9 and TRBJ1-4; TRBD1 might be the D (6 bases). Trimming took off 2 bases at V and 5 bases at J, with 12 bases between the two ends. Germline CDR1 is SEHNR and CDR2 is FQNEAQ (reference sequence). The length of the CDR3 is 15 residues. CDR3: CASSLNQQGNEKLFF. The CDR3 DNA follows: TGTGCCAGCAGCTTAAATCAACAGGGAAATGAAAAACTGTTTTTT.

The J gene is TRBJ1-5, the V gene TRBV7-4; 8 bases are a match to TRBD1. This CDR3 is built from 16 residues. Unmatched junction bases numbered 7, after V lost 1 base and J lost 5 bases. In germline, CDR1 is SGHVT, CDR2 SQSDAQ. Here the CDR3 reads CASSLGGQVRDQPQHF. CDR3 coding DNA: TGTGCCAGCAGCTTAGGGGGACAGGTTCGGGATCAGCCCCAGCATTTT.

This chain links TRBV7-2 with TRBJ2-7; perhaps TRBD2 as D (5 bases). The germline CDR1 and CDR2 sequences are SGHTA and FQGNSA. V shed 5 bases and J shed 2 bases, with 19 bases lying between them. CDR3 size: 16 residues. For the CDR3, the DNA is TGTGCCAGCAGCCAAGATCACTGGACTGAAACCTACGAGCAGTACTTC. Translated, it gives CASSQDHWTETYEQYF.

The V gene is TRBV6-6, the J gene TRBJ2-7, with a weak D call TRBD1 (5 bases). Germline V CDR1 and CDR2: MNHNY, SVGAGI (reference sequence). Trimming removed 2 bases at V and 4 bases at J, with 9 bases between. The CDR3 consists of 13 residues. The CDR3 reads CASSYQTDYEQYF. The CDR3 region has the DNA TGTGCCAGCAGTTACCAGACAGATTACGAGCAGTACTTC.

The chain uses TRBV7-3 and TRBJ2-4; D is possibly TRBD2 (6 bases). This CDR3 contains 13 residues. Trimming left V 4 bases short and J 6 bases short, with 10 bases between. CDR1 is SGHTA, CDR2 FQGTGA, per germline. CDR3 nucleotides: TGTGCCAGCAGCTCGGGACTTAGAAACATTCAGTACTTC. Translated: CASSSGLRNIQYF.

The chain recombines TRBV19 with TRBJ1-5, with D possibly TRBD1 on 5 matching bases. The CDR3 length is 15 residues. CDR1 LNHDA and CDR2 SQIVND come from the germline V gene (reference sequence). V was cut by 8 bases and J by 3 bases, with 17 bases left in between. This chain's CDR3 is CASRPLLGANQPQHF. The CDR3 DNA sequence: TGTGCCAGTCGTCCTCTCTTAGGGGCCAATCAGCCCCAGCATTTT.

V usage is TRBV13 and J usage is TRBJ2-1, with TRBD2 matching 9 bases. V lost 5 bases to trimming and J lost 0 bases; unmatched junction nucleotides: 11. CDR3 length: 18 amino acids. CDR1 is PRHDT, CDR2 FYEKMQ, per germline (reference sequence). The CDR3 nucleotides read TGTGCCAGCAGCGGCGGGGGGGCCGTAAGGGGCTCCTACAATGAGCAGTTCTTC. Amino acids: CASSGGGAVRGSYNEQFF. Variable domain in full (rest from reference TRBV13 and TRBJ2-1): AAGVIQSPRHLIKEKRETATLKCYPIPRHDTVYWYQQGPGQDPQFLISFYEKMQSDKGSIPDRFSAQQFSDYHSELNMSSLELGDSALYFCASSGGGAVRGSYNEQFFGPGTRLTVL.

The CDR3, as DNA: TGTGCCTGGAGTCGTGGGGGCTCGGACAATGAGCAGTTCTTC. Its translation is CAWSRGGSDNEQFF. The J gene is TRBJ2-1, the V gene TRBV30, with D perhaps TRBD1 (6 bases). Germline V CDR1 and CDR2: GTSNPN, SVGIG (reference sequence). Trimming pared 2 bases from V and 5 bases from J, leaving 13 bases between. This CDR3 has 14 amino acids.

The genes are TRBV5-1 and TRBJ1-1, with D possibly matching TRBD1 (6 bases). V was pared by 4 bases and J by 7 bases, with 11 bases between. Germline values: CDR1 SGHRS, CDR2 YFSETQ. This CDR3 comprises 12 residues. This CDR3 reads CASSPGQSEAFF. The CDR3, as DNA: TGCGCCAGCAGCCCAGGACAGAGTGAAGCTTTCTTT.

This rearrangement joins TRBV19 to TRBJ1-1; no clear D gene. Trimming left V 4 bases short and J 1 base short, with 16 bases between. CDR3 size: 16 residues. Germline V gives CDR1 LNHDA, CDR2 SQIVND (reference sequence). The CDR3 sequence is CASSTPRTLGNTEAFF. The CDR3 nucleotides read TGTGCCAGTAGTACCCCAAGGACCCTAGGGAACACTGAAGCTTTCTTT.